A selection of T cell receptor beta chains follows, all from one sample in a study of OX40 agonist ivuxolimab in advanced cancers. Produced via immunoSEQ multiplex PCR; TCRdb's table is partial and in-frame only. The top ten clones hold 18% of a sample with roughly 61,000 clones, about 89% of them seen once. The sample here was CD4+ or CD8+ T cells sorted from blood, taken in a trial of the OX40 agonist ivuxolimab. All receptors derive from an adult with an advanced solid tumor such as melanoma, head and neck, liver or kidney cancer. CDR3s include the opening cysteine and the closing phenylalanine or tryptophan. Fields, in order: D gene, V gene, clone size, J gene, CDR3 DNA, CDR3 protein. D genes are given only for firm matches. Where a row states a size, it is once, few, many or the class of an expanded clone; other rows omit it.

>NA|TRBV27|NA|TRBJ1-1
TGTGCCAGCAGCACCGGGACGGCGAACACTGAAGCTTTCTTT
CASSTGTANTEAFF
>TRBD1|TRBV7-6|NA|TRBJ2-7
TGTGCCAGCAGCTCTGGACAGGGAGCCTACGAGCAGTACTTC
CASSSGQGAYEQYF
>TRBD1|TRBV4-1|NA|TRBJ2-7
TGCGCCAGCAGCTATTCCGGGACAGGGGCCTACGAGCAGTACTTC
CASSYSGTGAYEQYF
>NA|TRBV5-6|NA|TRBJ2-1
TGTGCCAGCAGCTTATTAGACTCGACCTTCTTCAATGAGCAGTTCTTC
CASSLLDSTFFNEQFF
>NA|TRBV6-5|NA|TRBJ1-1
TGTGCCAGCAGTCCGTGGGACTTCAACACTGAAGCTTTCTTT
CASSPWDFNTEAFF
>NA|TRBV15|NA|TRBJ1-2
TGTGCCACCAGTCTCGGGGGAGAGTTTGGCTATGGCTACACCTTC
CATSLGGEFGYGYTF
>TRBD1|TRBV29-1|NA|TRBJ1-1
TGCAGCGTTGGGACAGGGGAGACTGAAGCTTTCTTT
CSVGTGETEAFF
>TRBD1|TRBV6-5|NA|TRBJ2-7
TGTGCCAGCAGCCGGACAGGCTCCTACGAGCAGTACTTC
CASSRTGSYEQYF
>NA|TRBV19|NA|TRBJ2-3
TGTGCCAGTAGTATGGGGGGGGCGGGATCCGCAGATACGCAGTATTTT
CASSMGGAGSADTQYF
>TRBD2|TRBV18|NA|TRBJ2-1
TGTGCCAGCTCACCCCGGGGGGATGAGCAGTTCTTC
CASSPRGDEQFF
>NA|TRBV13|NA|TRBJ2-4
TGTGCCAGCAGCTTAGGGGGGGCAGAGGACATTCAGTACTTC
CASSLGGAEDIQYF
>NA|TRBV10-1|NA|TRBJ2-3
TGCGCCAGCCGGGACGGAAGCACAGATACGCAGTATTTT
CASRDGSTDTQYF
>NA|TRBV5-1|NA|TRBJ1-3
TGCGCCAGCAGCAACGGGACGGTTGGCTGGAACACCATATATTTT
CASSNGTVGWNTIYF
>NA|TRBV7-9|NA|TRBJ1-2
TGTGCCAGCAGACAGGAAGGGGACTATGGCTACACCTTC
CASRQEGDYGYTF
>TRBD2|TRBV6-5|NA|TRBJ2-1
TGTGCCAGCAGTTACTCGACTAGCGGGGCTGCGGGTGAGCAGTTCTTC
CASSYSTSGAAGEQFF
>NA|TRBV5-1|NA|TRBJ2-2
TGCGCCAGCAGCTTCCACCCGAACACCGGGGAGCTGTTTTTT
CASSFHPNTGELFF
>NA|TRBV27|few|TRBJ1-6
TGTGCCAGCAGTCCCTCAAGGGGTTCACCCCTCCACTTT
CASSPSRGSPLHF
>NA|TRBV13|once|TRBJ1-3
TGTGCCAGCAGCTCCCCGGGATCTGGAAACACCATATATTTT
CASSSPGSGNTIYF
>NA|TRBV11-2|NA|TRBJ2-7
TGTGCCAGCAGCTTAGGTGGAAGCTCCTACGAGCAGTACTTC
CASSLGGSSYEQYF
>TRBD1|TRBV7-9|NA|TRBJ2-7
TGTGCCAGCAGCCCGGGGACAGACTTATACGAGCAGTACTTC
CASSPGTDLYEQYF
>NA|TRBV27|NA|TRBJ1-4
TGTGCCAGCAGTTTATCGGGCGCCTTTGAACTGTTTTTT
CASSLSGAFELFF
>NA|TRBV4-1|NA|TRBJ1-2
TGCGCCAGCAGCCAAGATGTAGGCTATGGCTACACCTTC
CASSQDVGYGYTF
>NA|TRBV19|NA|TRBJ1-4
TGTGCCAGTAGTATTGGGGGGAAGGGTGAAAAACTGTTTTTT
CASSIGGKGEKLFF
>TRBD1|TRBV19|once|TRBJ2-7
TGTGCCAGTAGTGCCCCCGGGACAGGGTTCTACGAGCAGTACTTC
CASSAPGTGFYEQYF
>NA|TRBV9|NA|TRBJ2-1
TGTGCCAGCAGCGTGATGGGCAGCTACAATGAGCAGTTCTTC
CASSVMGSYNEQFF